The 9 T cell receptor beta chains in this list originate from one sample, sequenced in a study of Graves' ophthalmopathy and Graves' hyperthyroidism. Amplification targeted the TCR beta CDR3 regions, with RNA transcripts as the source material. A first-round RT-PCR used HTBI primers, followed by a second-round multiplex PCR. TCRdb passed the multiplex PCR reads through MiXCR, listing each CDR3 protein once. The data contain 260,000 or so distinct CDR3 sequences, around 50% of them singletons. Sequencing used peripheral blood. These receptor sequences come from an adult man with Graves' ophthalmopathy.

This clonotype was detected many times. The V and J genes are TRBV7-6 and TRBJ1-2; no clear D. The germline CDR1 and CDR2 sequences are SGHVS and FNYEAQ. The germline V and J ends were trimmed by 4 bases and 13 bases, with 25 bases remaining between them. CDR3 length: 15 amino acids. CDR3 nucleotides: TGTGCCAGCAGCTCCATGACGCAGGACGGCGATACCCCCACCTTC. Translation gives CASSSMTQDGDTPTF.

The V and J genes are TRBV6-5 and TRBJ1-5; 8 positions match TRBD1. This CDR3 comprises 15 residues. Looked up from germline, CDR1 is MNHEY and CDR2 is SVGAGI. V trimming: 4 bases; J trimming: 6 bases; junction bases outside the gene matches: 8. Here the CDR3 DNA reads TGTGCCAGCAGTTCGACAGGGGTTCGAGGTCAGCCCCAGCATTTT. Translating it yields CASSSTGVRGQPQHF.

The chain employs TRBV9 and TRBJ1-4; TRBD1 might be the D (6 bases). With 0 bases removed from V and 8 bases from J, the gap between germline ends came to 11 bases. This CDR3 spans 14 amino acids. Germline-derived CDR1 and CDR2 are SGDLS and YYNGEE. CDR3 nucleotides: TGTGCCAGCAGCGTAGCGGACAGCCAGGAAAAACTGTTTTTT. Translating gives CASSVADSQEKLFF.

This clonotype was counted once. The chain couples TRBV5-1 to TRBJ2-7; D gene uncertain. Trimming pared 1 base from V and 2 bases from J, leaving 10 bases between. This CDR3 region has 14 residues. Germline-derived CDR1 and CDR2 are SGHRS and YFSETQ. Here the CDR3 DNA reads TGCGCCAGCAGCTTGTTTTCGGAAGCCTACGAGCAGTACTTC. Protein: CASSLFSEAYEQYF.

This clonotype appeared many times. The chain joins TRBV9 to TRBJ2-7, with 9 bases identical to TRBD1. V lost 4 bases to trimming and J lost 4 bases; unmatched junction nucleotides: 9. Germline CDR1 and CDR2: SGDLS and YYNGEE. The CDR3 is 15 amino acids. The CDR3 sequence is CASSIQGAQGYEQYF. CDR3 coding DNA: TGTGCCAGCAGCATACAGGGGGCGCAGGGATACGAGCAGTACTTC. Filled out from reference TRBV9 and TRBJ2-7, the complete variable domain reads DSGVTQTPKHLITATGQRVTLRCSPRSGDLSVYWYQQSLDQGLQFLIQYYNGEERAKGNILERFSAQQFPDLHSELNLSSLELGDSALYFCASSIQGAQGYEQYFGPGTRLTVT.

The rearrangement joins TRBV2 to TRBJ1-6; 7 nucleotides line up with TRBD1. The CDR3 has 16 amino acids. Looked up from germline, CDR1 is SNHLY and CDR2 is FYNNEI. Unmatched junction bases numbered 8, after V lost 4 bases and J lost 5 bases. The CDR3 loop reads CASSVRGQRDNSPLHF. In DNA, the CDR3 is TGTGCCAGCAGTGTGAGGGGGCAACGAGATAATTCACCCCTCCACTTT.

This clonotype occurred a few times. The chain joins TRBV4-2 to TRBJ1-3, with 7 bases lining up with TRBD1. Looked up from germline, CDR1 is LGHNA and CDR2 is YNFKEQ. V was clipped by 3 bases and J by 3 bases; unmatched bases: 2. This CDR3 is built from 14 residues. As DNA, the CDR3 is TGTGCCAGCAGCCAGGACAGGAATGGAAACACCATATATTTT. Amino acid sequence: CASSQDRNGNTIYF.

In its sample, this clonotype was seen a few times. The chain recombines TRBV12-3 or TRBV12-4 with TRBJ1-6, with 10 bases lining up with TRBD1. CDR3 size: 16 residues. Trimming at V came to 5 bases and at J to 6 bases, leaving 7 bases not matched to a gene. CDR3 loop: CASSLEGDRGNSPLHF. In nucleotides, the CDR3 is TGTGCCAGCAGTCTAGAGGGGGACAGGGGTAATTCACCCCTCCACTTT.

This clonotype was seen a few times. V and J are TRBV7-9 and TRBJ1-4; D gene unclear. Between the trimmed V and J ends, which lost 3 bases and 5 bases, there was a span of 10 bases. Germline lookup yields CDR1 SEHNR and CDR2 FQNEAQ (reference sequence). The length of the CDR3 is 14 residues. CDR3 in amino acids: CASSLTDENEKLFF. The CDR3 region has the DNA TGTGCCAGCAGCTTGACGGACGAAAATGAAAAACTGTTTTTT.